Presented here are 21 T cell receptor beta chains from one specimen sequenced in a study of T cell responses to AZD1222 COVID-19 vaccine. The method was immunoSEQ multiplex PCR; TCRdb's version includes in-frame clones alone and lacks a portion of them. The sample yields around 69,000 clones, about 83% seen once. The sequences come from peripheral blood, collected on day 0 of AZD1222 vaccination. Every receptor here comes from an adult in good health.

This clone occurred once. In DNA, the CDR3 is TGTGCCAGCAGCTTAAGGCAGGGTGAAGGCTACGAGCAGTACTTC. Protein sequence: CASSLRQGEGYEQYF. The genes are TRBV7-2 and TRBJ2-7; possible D gene TRBD1, 5 bases. Trimming removed 2 bases from V and 3 bases from J, with 14 bases in between. This CDR3 is built from 15 residues. CDR1 is SGHTA, CDR2 FQGNSA, per germline. Drawing the rest from reference TRBV7-2 and TRBJ2-7, the complete variable domain is GAGVSQSPSNKVTEKGKDVELRCDPISGHTALYWYRQSLGQGLEFLIYFQGNSAPDKSGLPSDRFSAERTGGSVSTLTIQRTQQEDSAVYLCASSLRQGEGYEQYFGPGTRLTVT.

The CDR3 here is CASLMGRYLYNSPLHF. CDR3 nucleotides: TGTGCCAGCCTTATGGGGAGGTACCTCTATAATTCACCCCTCCACTTT. This rearrangement joins TRBV18 to TRBJ1-6; no definite D call. V lost 8 bases and J lost 3, with 17 bases in between. The CDR3 spans 16 residues. Germline V gene sequence: CDR1 KGHSH, CDR2 LQKENI.

The chain combines TRBV19 with TRBJ2-5; 8 bases are a match to TRBD1. Germline V gives CDR1 LNHDA, CDR2 SQIVND (reference sequence). This CDR3 is built from 13 residues. Unmatched junction bases numbered 1, after V lost 5 bases and J lost 2 bases. CDR3 loop: CASSGTGQETQYF. In nucleotides, the CDR3 is TGTGCCAGTAGTGGGACAGGTCAAGAGACCCAGTACTTC.

V usage is TRBV3-1 (or the pseudogene TRBV3-2) and J usage is TRBJ1-2, with D unclear. The V gene lost 0 bases and the J gene lost 7 bases, with 21 bases spanning the gap. The germline V gene has CDR1 LGHDT and CDR2 YNNKEL (reference sequence). The CDR3 spans 17 residues. The CDR3 DNA is TGTGCCAGCAGCCAAGATTTGAGGGCACCCTCTGGGTCTGGCTACACCTTC. Translated, it gives CASSQDLRAPSGSGYTF.

The rearrangement joins TRBV11-2 to TRBJ1-3; D not resolved. This CDR3 spans 19 amino acids. The germline V gene has CDR1 SGHAT and CDR2 FQNNGV. V was cut by 3 bases and J by 4 bases, with 25 bases left in between. CDR3 loop: CASSFLVSAPRRSGNTIYF. The CDR3 DNA reads as TGTGCCAGCAGCTTTTTGGTCTCGGCCCCTCGAAGGTCCGGAAACACCATATATTTT.

The rearrangement links TRBV6-5 to TRBJ2-1, with 11 bases lining up with TRBD1. The germline V gene encodes CDR1 MNHEY and CDR2 SVGAGI. This CDR3 comprises 15 residues. J lost 8 bases, V lost 8 bases, and 11 bases had no gene match. The CDR3 DNA sequence: TGTGCCAGCGAAACCGGGACAGGGGGTTTCGATGAGCAGTTCTTC. Its translation is CASETGTGGFDEQFF.

This clone was seen more than once but under ten times. The chain combines TRBV7-9 with TRBJ1-3; a possible D gene is TRBD1 (5 bases). The V gene's germline CDR1 is SEHNR and CDR2 FQNEAQ (reference sequence). The CDR3 runs 12 residues. Trimming left V 1 base short and J 7 bases short, with 5 bases between. The CDR3: CASSLGGNTIYF. The CDR3 DNA is TGTGCCAGCAGCTTAGGGGGCAACACCATATATTTT.

The chain recombines TRBV28 with TRBJ1-1; D might be TRBD1 (5 bases). V lost 5 bases, J lost 6 bases, and 19 bases lay in between. This CDR3 region has 15 residues. Germline-derived CDR1 and CDR2 are MDHEN and SYDVKM. CDR3 DNA sequence: TGTGCCAGCAGTCTCCTGGGGGGAGAGGGTTCTGAAGCTTTCTTT. Translated: CASSLLGGEGSEAFF.

The chain joins TRBV9 to TRBJ2-5, with 9 bases aligning to TRBD2. V was pared by 4 bases and J by 1 base, with 2 bases of the junction left unmatched. The CDR3 loop spans 14 amino acids. The germline CDR1 and CDR2 sequences are SGDLS and YYNGEE. CDR3 nucleotides: TGTGCCAGCAGCCCGACTAGCGGCCAAGAGACCCAGTACTTC. Translated: CASSPTSGQETQYF. Using reference TRBV9 and TRBJ2-5 for the parts outside the CDR3, the full variable domain is DSGVTQTPKHLITATGQRVTLRCSPRSGDLSVYWYQQSLDQGLQFLIQYYNGEERAKGNILERFSAQQFPDLHSELNLSSLELGDSALYFCASSPTSGQETQYFGPGTRLLVL.

The rearrangement uses TRBV5-1 and TRBJ1-2; no clear D. The CDR3 is 13 residues long. The ends were cut back, 2 bases at V and 1 base at J, with 6 bases in the middle. Germline CDR1 SGHRS, CDR2 YFSETQ. The CDR3 loop reads CASSLQSNYGYTF. The CDR3 nucleotides are TGCGCCAGCAGCTTACAGAGTAACTATGGCTACACCTTC.

The V and J genes are TRBV3-1 (or the pseudogene TRBV3-2) and TRBJ2-1; 9 bases agree with TRBD2. After removal of 0 bases from V and 9 bases from J, the junction contained 3 bases not matched to a gene. From germline, CDR1 is LGHDT and CDR2 YNNKEL (reference sequence). The CDR3 totals 14 residues. The CDR3 loop is CASSQDPAGGEQFF. The CDR3 bases are TGTGCCAGCAGCCAAGACCCAGCGGGGGGTGAGCAGTTCTTC.

The chain recombines TRBV4-3 with TRBJ1-2; D not resolved. In germline, CDR1 is LGHNA, CDR2 YSLEER. Trimming removed 4 bases from V and 7 bases from J, with 16 bases in between. The CDR3 has 14 residues. The CDR3 coding sequence is TGCGCCAGCAGCCCCCTTTCTGGGAGTCCTGGCTACACCTTC. This gives the protein CASSPLSGSPGYTF.

This sequence joins TRBV14 and TRBJ1-3; maybe TRBD1 (6 bases). This CDR3 has 15 residues. V shed 0 bases and J shed 5 bases, with 11 bases lying between them. CDR1 and CDR2 (germline): SGHDN, FVKESK. The CDR3 DNA sequence: TGTGCCAGCAGCCAAGATAGAGGGGGACGAAACACCATATATTTT. It yields the protein CASSQDRGGRNTIYF.

The chain links TRBV20-1 to TRBJ1-1, with D tentatively TRBD1 (6 bases). With 6 bases removed from V and 5 bases from J, the gap between germline ends came to 7 bases. The V gene's germline CDR1 is DFQATT and CDR2 SNEGSKA (reference sequence). The CDR3 has 10 residues. CDR3 bases: TGCAGTGCAAGGGGGACTGAAGCTTTCTTT. It encodes CSARGTEAFF.

The genes are TRBV7-6 and TRBJ1-5; D call uncertain. The ends were cut back, 5 bases at V and 3 bases at J, with 8 bases in the middle. The CDR3 is made up of 13 amino acids. Looked up from germline, CDR1 is SGHVS and CDR2 is FNYEAQ. The CDR3 DNA reads as TGTGCCAGCAGCCTTACGTACAATCAGCCCCAGCATTTT. This sequence encodes CASSLTYNQPQHF.

Only a few counts were recorded for this clone. The chain combines TRBV6-5 with TRBJ2-7, with 9 positions matching TRBD1. V lost 6 bases, J lost 4 bases, and 10 bases stayed unmatched. CDR3 size: 15 residues. Germline V gene lookup returns CDR1 MNHEY and CDR2 SVGAGI. Here the CDR3 DNA reads TGTGCCAGCAGCAAACAATCGGGGACAGGGTACGAGCAGTACTTC. Amino acids: CASSKQSGTGYEQYF.

This chain links TRBV7-2 with TRBJ2-2; a possible D gene is TRBD2 (7 bases). V shed 2 bases and J shed 5 bases, with 12 bases lying between them. The germline V gene encodes CDR1 SGHTA and CDR2 FQGNSA. This CDR3 has 15 amino acids. The CDR3 spells CASSLSGGLTGELFF. CDR3 sequence (DNA): TGTGCCAGCAGCTTATCCGGGGGGCTAACCGGGGAGCTGTTTTTT.

The genes are TRBV7-6 and TRBJ2-1; TRBD1 matches at 11 bases. Trimming removed 1 base from V and 8 bases from J; junction bases left unmatched: 7. Germline loops: CDR1 SGHVS, CDR2 FNYEAQ. The CDR3 is 16 amino acids. CDR3 loop: CASSLVDRGPRDEQFF. CDR3 nucleotides: TGTGCCAGCAGCTTAGTGGACAGGGGGCCTCGCGATGAGCAGTTCTTC.

The V and J genes are TRBV9 and TRBJ2-7; D not resolved. V was trimmed by 0 bases and J by 0 bases, leaving 10 bases between them. From germline, CDR1 is SGDLS and CDR2 YYNGEE. This CDR3 region has 15 residues. The CDR3 bases are TGTGCCAGCAGCGTAGCTCCCTCAAACTCCTACGAGCAGTACTTC. This gives the protein CASSVAPSNSYEQYF.

The chain uses TRBV5-1 and TRBJ2-1; 11 bases align to TRBD2. J lost 5 bases, V lost 2 bases, and 9 bases had no gene match. This CDR3 region has 17 residues. Per germline, CDR1 SGHRS and CDR2 YFSETQ. CDR3 sequence reads: CASSFLAGGLLHNEQFF. CDR3 bases: TGCGCCAGCAGCTTCCTAGCGGGGGGCCTATTACACAATGAGCAGTTCTTC.

The rearrangement links TRBV7-2 to TRBJ2-7; D remains unclear. CDR1 is SGHTA, CDR2 FQGNSA, per germline. V was cut by 1 base and J by 3 bases, with 10 bases left in between. The CDR3 totals 14 residues. CDR3 in amino acids: CASSLGLSVYEQYF. The CDR3 DNA is TGTGCCAGCAGCTTAGGCTTGTCAGTCTACGAGCAGTACTTC.